This TCR beta chain was observed in a study of T cell responses to AZD1222 COVID-19 vaccine. The data were produced by immunoSEQ multiplex PCR, yet TCRdb's version contains in-frame clones alone and is incomplete. Of some 120,000 clones in the sample, about nine tenths were seen once. This clone was recorded a few times. What it binds is unknown. Study conclusions and caveats: White British people made up most donors, females outnumbered males, and clonal diversity was possibly underestimated. The CD4 TCRs associated with vaccination extended across spike and predominated at 160-218 and 743-854.

The CDR3 has 13 residues. V gave up 1 base and J gave up 4 bases; unmatched junction bases: 0. In germline, CDR1 is SEHNR, CDR2 FQNEAQ (reference sequence). The rearrangement joins TRBV7-9 to TRBJ1-2, with 7 positions matching TRBD1. The input for sequencing was peripheral blood, taken 28 days after the second AZD1222 dose. This sequence was found in an adult who received the AZD1222 COVID-19 vaccine. Here the CDR3 reads CASSLGTGYGYTF. CDR3 nucleotide sequence: TGTGCCAGCAGCTTAGGGACAGGCTATGGCTACACCTTC.